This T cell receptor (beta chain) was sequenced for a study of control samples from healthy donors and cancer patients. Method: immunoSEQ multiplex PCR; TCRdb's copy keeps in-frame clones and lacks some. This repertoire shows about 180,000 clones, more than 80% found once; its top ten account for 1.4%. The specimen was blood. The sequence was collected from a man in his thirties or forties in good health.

CDR3 DNA: TGTGCCAGCAGTCCGCGCCGAAGGACTAGCGGGGCCTACGAGCAGTACTTC. Translated, it gives CASSPRRRTSGAYEQYF. The chain employs TRBV28 and TRBJ2-7; TRBD2 aligns across 12 bases. V lost 5 bases, J lost 2 bases, and 10 bases stayed unmatched. Per the germline V gene, CDR1 is MDHEN and CDR2 is SYDVKM. This CDR3 comprises 17 residues.